These 27 T cell receptor beta chains were sequenced from one sample in a study of monozygotic twins with cystic fibrosis. Using immunoSEQ multiplex PCR, the repertoire was profiled, and TCRdb retains in-frame clones only, with some absent. The table lists about 20,000 clones, around 97% of them singletons, with roughly 1.9% in the top ten. Sequencing was done on a sample of blood. The receptors originated from a woman in her 30s with cystic fibrosis.

This chain uses TRBV5-5 with TRBJ2-2, with 7 bases aligning to TRBD1. Germline-derived CDR1 and CDR2 are SGHKS and YYEKEE (reference sequence). CDR3 length equals 15 residues. J was trimmed by 7 bases and V by 0 bases; bases with no gene match: 6. CDR3 sequence reads: CASSLETGRFGELFF. CDR3 sequence (DNA): TGTGCCAGCAGCTTGGAGACAGGGCGGTTCGGGGAGCTGTTTTTT. Full variable domain (missing parts from reference TRBV5-5 and TRBJ2-2): DAGVTQSPTHLIKTRGQQVTLRCSPISGHKSVSWYQQVLGQGPQFIFQYYEKEERGRGNFPDRFSARQFPNYSSELNVNALLLGDSALYLCASSLETGRFGELFFGEGSRLTVL.

The genes are TRBV6-4 and TRBJ1-2; D is perhaps TRBD1 (6 bases). The CDR3 length is 18 residues. CDR1 MRHNA and CDR2 SNTAGT come from the germline V gene. Trimming shortened V by 6 bases and J by 4 bases, and 27 bases separated the two germline ends. The CDR3: CASRDTRSGAKGGYGYTF. The DNA for the CDR3 is TGTGCCAGCAGGGATACCCGCAGTGGGGCCAAGGGGGGCTATGGCTACACCTTC.

This chain connects TRBV18 to TRBJ2-1; 9 bases are shared with TRBD1. V trimming: 4 bases; J trimming: 2 bases; junction bases outside the gene matches: 3. This CDR3 is built from 15 residues. Germline V gene data show CDR1 as KGHSH and CDR2 as LQKENI. The CDR3 reads CASSLTGGAYNEQFF. In DNA form, the CDR3 reads TGTGCCAGCTCACTTACAGGGGGCGCCTACAATGAGCAGTTCTTC.

The rearrangement links TRBV30 to TRBJ1-1, with a possible D match to TRBD1 (6 bases). V shed 0 bases and J shed 11 bases, with 13 bases lying between them. The CDR3 has 12 residues. Germline lookup yields CDR1 GTSNPN and CDR2 SVGIG (reference sequence). CDR3 residues: CAWSVQMGAAFF. The DNA of the CDR3 is TGTGCCTGGAGTGTACAAATGGGGGCGGCTTTCTTT.

The rearrangement links TRBV10-3 to TRBJ2-1; tentatively, D is TRBD1 (6 bases). CDR1 and CDR2 (germline): ENHRY, SYGVKD. CDR3 size: 13 residues. Deletions cut 7 bases from V and 5 bases from J, with 12 bases between. Written as DNA, the CDR3 is TGTGCCATCACCCGACAGGTAGACAATGAGCAGTTCTTC. Translated: CAITRQVDNEQFF.

J is TRBJ2-3 and V is TRBV7-2; D perhaps matches TRBD2 (5 bases). The CDR3 is 15 residues long. Germline V CDR1 and CDR2: SGHTA, FQGNSA. The germline V and J ends were trimmed by 5 bases and 0 bases, with 12 bases remaining between them. CDR3 in DNA: TGTGCCAGCAGCGTGACTATAAAAAGCACAGATACGCAGTATTTT. Translation: CASSVTIKSTDTQYF.

V gene TRBV7-8 combines with J gene TRBJ2-5; no clear D gene. In germline, CDR1 is SGHVS, CDR2 FQNEAQ. V was shortened by 1 base and J by 2 bases, with 11 bases between the two germline ends. This CDR3 spans 15 amino acids. DNA of the CDR3: TGTGCCAGCAGCTTAGAATTACTGCCTCAAGAGACCCAGTACTTC. Amino acids: CASSLELLPQETQYF.

This clone was seen only once. The J gene is TRBJ1-4, the V gene TRBV6-5, with D perhaps matching TRBD1 (5 bases). V lost 6 bases to trimming and J lost 0 bases, with 8 bases between them. Germline loops: CDR1 MNHEY, CDR2 SVGAGI. The CDR3 is made up of 14 amino acids. In DNA, the CDR3 is TGTGCCAGCAGGAGGGGCGCAACTAATGAAAAACTGTTTTTT. Its protein product is CASRRGATNEKLFF.

This clone was seen once. The J gene is TRBJ1-5, the V gene TRBV6-1, with no clear D. The germline V gene has CDR1 MNHNS and CDR2 SASEGT. The CDR3 is 14 amino acids. V was cut by 8 bases and J by 1 base, with 12 bases left in between. The CDR3 region is CASQDLLSNQPQHF. The CDR3 region has the DNA TGTGCCAGCCAGGACCTCTTGAGCAATCAGCCCCAGCATTTT.

The chain uses TRBV4-3 and TRBJ2-1; 12 bases map to TRBD2. The CDR3 has 16 residues. CDR1 is LGHNA and CDR2 is YSLEER in the germline V gene. V lost 1 base to trimming and J lost 5 bases; unmatched junction nucleotides: 3. CDR3 coding DNA: TGCGCCAGCAGCCAAGGGCTAGCGGGGGGGAACAATGAGCAGTTCTTC. It encodes CASSQGLAGGNNEQFF.

The V and J genes are TRBV4-1 and TRBJ1-1, with 11 bases aligning to TRBD1. This CDR3 spans 17 amino acids. The ends lost 4 bases at V and 4 bases at J; junction bases unmatched: 11. The germline V gene encodes CDR1 MGHRA and CDR2 YSYEKL. The chain's CDR3 is CASSPRTGGTKGTEAFF. CDR3 DNA sequence: TGCGCCAGCAGCCCCCGGACAGGGGGCACAAAGGGCACTGAAGCTTTCTTT.

This chain uses TRBV27 with TRBJ2-1, with 7 bases identical to TRBD1. Germline loops: CDR1 MNHEY, CDR2 SMNVEV (reference sequence). This CDR3 region has 16 residues. Trimming at V came to 7 bases and at J to 7 bases, leaving 16 bases not matched to a gene. The CDR3 protein is CASTPFYGTVDNEQFF. CDR3 nucleotides: TGTGCCAGCACCCCTTTTTATGGGACAGTCGATAATGAGCAGTTCTTC.

The chain carries TRBV4-3 and TRBJ1-1, with no clear D. Trimming took off 4 bases at V and 1 base at J, with 7 bases between the two ends. Looked up from germline, CDR1 is LGHNA and CDR2 is YSLEER. The length of the CDR3 is 13 residues. The CDR3 is CASSLTANTEAFF. Here the CDR3 DNA reads TGCGCCAGCAGCCTTACAGCGAACACTGAAGCTTTCTTT.

The rearrangement joins TRBV5-1 to TRBJ2-2; TRBD2 aligns across 9 bases. From germline, CDR1 is SGHRS and CDR2 YFSETQ. This CDR3 is built from 17 residues. V lost 1 base, J lost 2 bases, and 6 bases stayed unmatched. Here the CDR3 reads CASSLPGTSLNTGELFF. DNA for the CDR3: TGCGCCAGCAGCTTGCCCGGGACTAGCCTAAACACCGGGGAGCTGTTTTTT.

V gene TRBV18 combines with J gene TRBJ1-1; no clear D gene. The CDR3 totals 15 residues. Deletions cut 4 bases from V and 2 bases from J, with 14 bases between. Germline loops: CDR1 KGHSH, CDR2 LQKENI. The CDR3 bases are TGTGCCAGCTCACTCGAGGGAGTTCTCAACACTGAAGCTTTCTTT. This codes for CASSLEGVLNTEAFF.

The V gene is TRBV28, the J gene TRBJ2-2; a weak D match, TRBD2 (6 bases). In germline, CDR1 is MDHEN, CDR2 SYDVKM. This CDR3 has 14 amino acids. V shed 8 bases and J shed 6 bases, with 16 bases lying between them. The CDR3 protein is CASRRGPLAGELFF. CDR3 DNA sequence: TGTGCCAGCCGGAGGGGACCTTTGGCCGGGGAGCTGTTTTTT.

This clone has a single count. This chain uses TRBV5-1 with TRBJ2-3; perhaps TRBD2 as D (6 bases). Germline V CDR1 and CDR2: SGHRS, YFSETQ. Trimming took 4 bases from V and 3 from J, leaving 15 bases between them. This CDR3 is 15 amino acids long. The DNA for the CDR3 is TGCGCCAGCAGCGCTGGGGACTCTCGAACAGATACGCAGTATTTT. As protein: CASSAGDSRTDTQYF. Variable domain in full (rest from reference TRBV5-1 and TRBJ2-3): KAGVTQTPRYLIKTRGQQVTLSCSPISGHRSVSWYQQTPGQGLQFLFEYFSETQRNKGNFPGRFSGRQFSNSRSEMNVSTLELGDSALYLCASSAGDSRTDTQYFGPGTRLTVL.

The rearrangement joins TRBV28 to TRBJ2-2; perhaps TRBD1 as D (6 bases). This CDR3 is built from 15 residues. Germline lookup yields CDR1 MDHEN and CDR2 SYDVKM. V lost 3 bases and J lost 6, with 14 bases in between. The DNA for the CDR3 is TGTGCCAGCAGTTTCATCGGCAGGGGAGCCGGGGAGCTGTTTTTT. Its translation: CASSFIGRGAGELFF. The full variable domain, its missing parts supplied by reference TRBV28 and TRBJ2-2, is DVKVTQSSRYLVKRTGEKVFLECVQDMDHENMFWYRQDPGLGLRLIYFSYDVKMKEKGDIPEGYSVSREKKERFSLILESASTNQTSMYLCASSFIGRGAGELFFGEGSRLTVL.

This clone appeared once. The chain links TRBV5-6 to TRBJ2-7; TRBD1 matches 9 bases. This CDR3 spans 15 amino acids. With 4 bases clipped from V and 4 bases from J, the junction kept 9 bases outside the gene matches. From germline, CDR1 is SGHDT and CDR2 YYEEEE. CDR3 DNA: TGTGCCAGCAGCGCTGGGACAGGGAATTTGTACGAGCAGTACTTC. Encoded protein: CASSAGTGNLYEQYF.

This chain joins TRBV5-4 and TRBJ2-5; a possible D gene is TRBD1 (6 bases). Germline CDR1 SGHNT, CDR2 YYREEE (reference sequence). Trimming took off 3 bases at V and 3 bases at J, with 9 bases between the two ends. This CDR3 is built from 13 residues. Here the CDR3 reads CASSYKGEETQYF. The CDR3 DNA sequence: TGTGCCAGCAGCTACAAGGGGGAAGAGACCCAGTACTTC. Together with reference TRBV5-4 and TRBJ2-5, the CDR3 gives the full variable domain: ETGVTQSPTHLIKTRGQQVTLRCSSQSGHNTVSWYQQALGQGPQFIFQYYREEENGRGNFPPRFSGLQFPNYSSELNVNALELDDSALYLCASSYKGEETQYFGPGTRLLVL.

V is TRBV5-4 and J is TRBJ1-4, with a possible D match to TRBD1 (5 bases). In germline, CDR1 is SGHNT, CDR2 YYREEE (reference sequence). V was trimmed by 4 bases and J by 3 bases, leaving 13 bases between them. The CDR3 loop spans 15 amino acids. This CDR3 reads CASSTTMGPNEKLFF. The CDR3 DNA reads TGTGCCAGCAGCACTACAATGGGGCCTAATGAAAAACTGTTTTTT.

The genes are TRBV5-4 and TRBJ2-1, with TRBD2 matching 13 bases. V was pared by 1 base and J by 6 bases, with 7 bases of the junction left unmatched. Germline V gene data show CDR1 as SGHNT and CDR2 as YYREEE (reference sequence). The CDR3 contains 17 residues. CDR3 residues: CASSLRGGLAGANEQFF. CDR3 nucleotide sequence: TGTGCCAGCAGCTTGAGGGGTGGACTAGCGGGGGCCAATGAGCAGTTCTTC.

The chain employs TRBV29-1 and TRBJ1-3; D is uncertain. The CDR3 runs to 14 residues. Germline-derived CDR1 and CDR2 are SQVTM and ANQGSEA. V was pared by 4 bases and J by 0 bases, with 10 bases between. In DNA, the CDR3 is TGCAGCGTTGCGGACTTGCGCTCTGGAAACACCATATATTTT. This encodes CSVADLRSGNTIYF.

In this sample, this clone turned up once. The V gene is TRBV29-1, the J gene TRBJ2-3, with D possibly matching TRBD2 (5 bases). V was trimmed by 2 bases and J by 4 bases, leaving 7 bases between them. The V gene's germline CDR1 is SQVTM and CDR2 ANQGSEA. The CDR3 is 12 residues long. The CDR3 DNA is TGCAGCGTTGAACGGGGTCCAGATACGCAGTATTTT. It encodes CSVERGPDTQYF.

This clone has just one count. This rearrangement joins TRBV14 to TRBJ2-4; the match to TRBD2 covers 7 bases. CDR1 is SGHDN, CDR2 FVKESK, per germline. The CDR3 runs 12 residues. Trimming took 4 bases from V and 7 from J; bases not matched to a gene: 1. The CDR3 region has the DNA TGTGCCAGCAGCCTGGGGGGGAACATTCAGTACTTC. This sequence encodes CASSLGGNIQYF.

The chain is built from TRBV5-1 and TRBJ2-1; D gene ambiguous. V lost 7 bases and J lost 9, with 14 bases in between. This CDR3 is built from 12 residues. Germline lookup yields CDR1 SGHRS and CDR2 YFSETQ. The DNA for the CDR3 is TGCGCCAGCCGTCTAGGGTCAAGTGAGCAGTTCTTC. Encoded protein: CASRLGSSEQFF.

CDR3 bases: TGTGCCAGCAGCTCAACCCCCGTAGTGGGGCGATACGAGCAGTACTTC. Translation gives CASSSTPVVGRYEQYF. V gene TRBV5-4 combines with J gene TRBJ2-7, with D maybe TRBD1 (5 bases). The CDR3 covers 16 residues. Between the trimmed V and J ends, which lost 3 bases and 4 bases, there was a span of 20 bases. CDR1 SGHNT and CDR2 YYREEE come from the germline V gene (reference sequence).